The 29 T cell receptor beta chains listed next were all sequenced from one sample in a study of cytomegalovirus exposure and HLA in healthy donors (dated by TCRdb to 2015 to 2018). Library generation was performed with the immunoSEQ multiplex PCR assay. For the multiplex PCR, a mixture combining 60 forward primers for TCR Vbeta segments and 13 reverse primers for TCR Jbeta segments was used. The source is immuneACCESS, and TCRdb retained only in-frame sequences with V and J called. Part of the clones is not carried over; for the studies checked, unresolved V genes explain less than half of this, and the remainder is unexplained. The sample table lists fewer than 350,000 clones, around nine tenths of them with a count of one. The ten largest make up about 2% of the sample. The sequenced sample consisted of PBMCs. Receptors originate from a young woman in good health and CMV-seronegative.

This chain uses TRBV4-1 with TRBJ1-3; D might be TRBD1 (6 bases). V lost 1 base and J 4 bases, leaving 17 bases between the germline ends. This CDR3 region has 17 residues. Germline V CDR1 and CDR2: MGHRA, YSYEKL. CDR3 sequence: CASSQVSHRVTGNTIYF. The DNA for the CDR3 is TGCGCCAGCAGCCAAGTCTCGCACAGGGTAACCGGAAACACCATATATTTT.

The rearrangement joins TRBV15 to TRBJ2-1; unclear D gene. The germline V gene encodes CDR1 LNHNV and CDR2 YYDKDF (reference sequence). Trimming removed 3 bases from V and 9 bases from J, with 9 bases in between. The CDR3 has 12 amino acids. The CDR3: CATSRVESEQFF. The CDR3 DNA follows: TGTGCCACCAGCAGGGTTGAGAGTGAGCAGTTCTTC.

This clone appeared a few times. The genes are TRBV19 and TRBJ2-7; TRBD2 agrees at 10 bases. CDR1 is LNHDA, CDR2 SQIVND, per germline (reference sequence). This CDR3 is 12 amino acids long. The V segment lost 10 bases and the J segment 2 bases; nucleotides outside the gene matches: 2. CDR3 loop: CATTSGPYEQYF. The CDR3 region has the DNA TGTGCCACGACTAGCGGGCCCTACGAGCAGTACTTC.

Worth noting for this clone: Distinct nucleotide sequences in the sample also encode this CDR3. This chain links TRBV5-1 with TRBJ2-2, with 8 nucleotides matching TRBD2. CDR1 is SGHRS and CDR2 is YFSETQ in the germline V gene. This CDR3 contains 14 residues. Losses at the gene ends were 0 bases for V and 6 bases for J; bases not matched to a gene: 1. The CDR3 DNA reads TGCGCCAGCAGCTTGGCGGGGGGGGCCGGGGAGCTGTTTTTT. The encoded protein is CASSLAGGAGELFF.

To note about this clone: One end of the junction varies from germline; a read error may be responsible. Other DNA variants within this sample encode the same CDR3. J is TRBJ1-6 and V is TRBV15; the D is unclear. The CDR3 covers 18 residues. Germline CDR1 LNHNV, CDR2 YYDKDF (reference sequence). CDR3 region: CATSRDLPGYTYNSPLHF. CDR3 DNA sequence: TGTGCCACCAGCAGAGATCTGCCAGGCTACACCTATAATTCCCCCCTCCACTTT.

The chain uses TRBV4-2 and TRBJ2-5; a possible D gene is TRBD2 (6 bases). The J call may be wrong; the DNA end is better matched by TRBJ2-7. The CDR3 loop spans 14 amino acids. Germline V gene lookup returns CDR1 LGHNA and CDR2 YNFKEQ. The CDR3 region has the DNA TGTGCCAGCAGCCTAGACCGGGGTAGCGGCGAGCAGTACTTC. Translated, it gives CASSLDRGSGEQYF.

CDR3 sequence (DNA): TGTGCCAGCAGTTTAACAGGGGGCGAATCGGAGAAACTGTTTTTT. It yields the protein CASSLTGGESEKLFF. The rearrangement uses TRBV7-9 and TRBJ1-4; 9 bases map to TRBD1. Per the germline V gene, CDR1 is SEHNR and CDR2 is FQNEAQ (reference sequence). The CDR3 runs to 15 residues. V lost 6 bases, J lost 11 bases, and 13 bases stayed unmatched.

This chain links TRBV27 with TRBJ1-2, with 9 bases fitting TRBD1. The CDR3 sequence is 13 residues long. The J segment lost 0 bases and the V segment lost 8 bases, leaving 1 base of the junction unmatched. CDR1 and CDR2 from the germline V gene are MNHEY and SMNVEV (reference sequence). The CDR3 loop is CASWDRANYGYTF. CDR3 coding DNA: TGTGCCAGCTGGGACAGGGCTAACTATGGCTACACCTTC.

The chain carries TRBV7-9 and TRBJ1-2, with 7 bases lining up with TRBD1. The trim removed 1 base at V and 2 bases at J, leaving 4 bases unmatched. Germline values: CDR1 SEHNR, CDR2 FQNEAQ (reference sequence). The CDR3 is 15 residues long. The DNA for the CDR3 is TGTGCCAGCAGCTTAGGGACAGGTCAAAACTATGGCTACACCTTC. Its translation: CASSLGTGQNYGYTF.

The chain couples TRBV7-8 to TRBJ2-1; tentatively, D is TRBD1 (6 bases). The CDR3 has 16 amino acids. V was clipped by 1 base and J by 4 bases, with 14 bases between them. Per the germline V gene, CDR1 is SGHVS and CDR2 is FQNEAQ. CDR3 nucleotides: TGTGCCAGCAGCTTAGTTCGTGGGGGCGCGTACAATGAGCAGTTCTTC. Translation gives CASSLVRGGAYNEQFF. The full variable domain, in which reference TRBV7-8 and TRBJ2-1 provide the parts outside the CDR3, is GAGVSQSPRYKVAKRGQDVALRCDPISGHVSLFWYQQALGQGPEFLTYFQNEAQLDKSGLPSDRFFAERPEGSVSTLKIQRTQQEDSAVYLCASSLVRGGAYNEQFFGPGTRLTVL.

The rearrangement uses TRBV11-3 and TRBJ1-3; 9 nucleotides line up with TRBD1. V gave up 4 bases and J gave up 2 bases; unmatched junction bases: 12. The CDR3 contains 18 residues. The V gene's germline CDR1 is SGHNT and CDR2 YENEEA. The chain's CDR3 is CASSSRRTGGLTGNTIYF. CDR3 coding DNA: TGTGCCAGCAGCTCCCGTAGAACAGGGGGCTTGACTGGAAACACCATATATTTT.

The V gene is TRBV5-1, the J gene TRBJ2-7; D is perhaps TRBD1 (6 bases). The CDR3 runs to 14 residues. CDR1 and CDR2 (germline): SGHRS, YFSETQ. Trimming removed 1 base from V and 6 bases from J, with 14 bases in between. The CDR3 sequence is CASSLRGQGGEQYF. In DNA, the CDR3 is TGCGCCAGCAGCTTGAGGGGACAAGGCGGCGAGCAGTACTTC.

The chain combines TRBV9 with TRBJ2-7; 8 nucleotides agree with TRBD1. Germline values: CDR1 SGDLS, CDR2 YYNGEE. This CDR3 has 15 residues. J lost 2 bases, V lost 4 bases, and 8 bases had no gene match. The CDR3 is CASSFSTGATYEQYF. CDR3 in DNA: TGTGCCAGCAGCTTTTCGACAGGGGCGACCTACGAGCAGTACTTC.

The gene calls are TRBV18 and TRBJ2-7; D unclear. The length of the CDR3 is 14 residues. The germline V gene has CDR1 KGHSH and CDR2 LQKENI. Deletions cut 3 bases from V and 2 bases from J, with 11 bases between. DNA of the CDR3: TGTGCCAGCTCACCCCCAGGCCTACCCTACGAGCAGTACTTC. It specifies CASSPPGLPYEQYF.

The chain recombines TRBV30 with TRBJ2-7; D gene uncertain. Between the trimmed V and J ends, which lost 1 base and 4 bases, there was a span of 8 bases. This CDR3 has 12 amino acids. Looked up from germline, CDR1 is GTSNPN and CDR2 is SVGIG (reference sequence). This CDR3 reads CAWSAQVYEQYF. The CDR3 DNA reads as TGTGCCTGGAGTGCTCAGGTTTACGAGCAGTACTTC.

The rearrangement joins TRBV30 to TRBJ1-4, with TRBD1 as a possible D gene (5 bases). There are 12 residues in the CDR3. Trimming removed 2 bases at V and 13 bases at J, with 14 bases between. Looked up from germline, CDR1 is GTSNPN and CDR2 is SVGIG (reference sequence). The CDR3 DNA reads as TGTGCCTGGAGTAACCCCGGGGGAGGACTGTTTTTT. Its protein product is CAWSNPGGGLFF.

This chain joins TRBV28 and TRBJ2-7; 8 positions agree with TRBD1. Germline assignment: CDR1 MDHEN and CDR2 SYDVKM. V shed 4 bases and J 3 bases; nucleotides not matched to a gene: 2. The CDR3 is 13 residues long. CDR3 loop: CASSWDRYYEQYF. The DNA of the CDR3 is TGTGCCAGCAGTTGGGACAGGTACTACGAGCAGTACTTC.

The chain has TRBV4-1 and TRBJ2-4; 11 bases agree with TRBD1. This CDR3 is built from 19 residues. Germline CDR1 is MGHRA and CDR2 is YSYEKL. The V segment lost 0 bases and the J segment 1 base; nucleotides outside the gene matches: 8. For the CDR3, the DNA is TGCGCCAGCAGCCAAGATGGACAGGGGGCTGGGGTGGCCAAAAACATTCAGTACTTC. This codes for CASSQDGQGAGVAKNIQYF.

The rearrangement links TRBV19 to TRBJ2-3, with 7 nucleotides matching TRBD1. The CDR3 sequence is 15 residues long. Germline V CDR1 and CDR2: LNHDA, SQIVND (reference sequence). Trimming cost V 0 bases and J 2 bases; bases outside gene matches: 2. The CDR3 sequence is CASSIERGPTDTQYF. Written as DNA, the CDR3 is TGTGCCAGTAGTATAGAAAGGGGGCCCACAGATACGCAGTATTTT.

This rearrangement joins TRBV11-3 to TRBJ2-5; D may be TRBD2 (7 bases). The germline V and J ends were trimmed by 3 bases and 0 bases, with 11 bases remaining between them. The CDR3 runs 15 residues. The germline CDR1 and CDR2 sequences are SGHNT and YENEEA. The CDR3 nucleotides read TGTGCCAGCAGCTTTGGCGGGGGCCACCAAGAGACCCAGTACTTC. It codes for CASSFGGGHQETQYF.

The CDR3 loop is CASSTTGSEQFF. As DNA, the CDR3 is TGTGCCAGCAGCACGACAGGGAGTGAGCAGTTCTTC. The J gene is TRBJ2-1, the V gene TRBV7-8; 7 positions agree with TRBD1. V gave up 5 bases and J gave up 9 bases; unmatched junction bases: 4. Germline V CDR1 and CDR2: SGHVS, FQNEAQ. This CDR3 is 12 amino acids long.

In DNA, the CDR3 is TGTGCCAGCGAGGGATGGACTACAGAGACCTACGAGCAGTACTTC. This codes for CASEGWTTETYEQYF. This sequence joins TRBV5-5 and TRBJ2-7, with D possibly TRBD2 on 6 matching bases. V lost 7 bases and J 2 bases, leaving 19 bases between the germline ends. Germline loops: CDR1 SGHKS, CDR2 YYEKEE (reference sequence). The CDR3 runs to 15 residues.

The chain uses TRBV2 and TRBJ2-2; 10 bases line up with TRBD1. Germline lookup yields CDR1 SNHLY and CDR2 FYNNEI. This CDR3 spans 15 amino acids. The ends lost 10 bases at V and 6 bases at J; junction bases unmatched: 11. As DNA, the CDR3 is TGTGCCACAAGGACAGGGGGATTGAATTCCGGGGAGCTGTTTTTT. It is translated as CATRTGGLNSGELFF.

J is TRBJ1-6 and V is TRBV6-9; no reliable D call. This CDR3 contains 19 residues. The V gene's germline CDR1 is MNHGY and CDR2 SVAAGI. V was shortened by 1 base and J by 8 bases, with 24 bases between the two germline ends. The CDR3 is CASSYFGRKSGVLDSPLHF. The CDR3 bases are TGTGCCAGCAGTTATTTCGGCCGAAAAAGCGGGGTCTTGGATTCACCCCTCCACTTT.

The rearrangement joins TRBV4-2 to TRBJ2-6, with TRBD1 as a possible D gene (6 bases). Trimming removed 0 bases from V and 0 bases from J, with 15 bases in between. The CDR3 is 19 residues long. CDR1 LGHNA and CDR2 YNFKEQ come from the germline V gene. CDR3 loop: CASSQDRTGSVSGANVLTF. The CDR3, as DNA: TGTGCCAGCAGCCAAGATCGAACAGGGAGTGTCTCTGGGGCCAACGTCCTGACTTTC.

This clone was counted between two and nine times. This chain connects TRBV6-5 to TRBJ1-2, with a possible D match to TRBD1 (6 bases). The ends were cut back, 7 bases at V and 7 bases at J, with 16 bases in the middle. Germline values: CDR1 MNHEY, CDR2 SVGAGI. This CDR3 region has 13 residues. CDR3 sequence reads: CASTQGGGRGYTF. CDR3 in DNA: TGTGCCAGCACCCAAGGGGGGGGGCGTGGCTACACCTTC.

The chain is built from TRBV11-2 and TRBJ1-6; 7 bases line up with TRBD1. V lost 2 bases and J lost 7; bases outside the gene matches: 2. The germline V gene encodes CDR1 SGHAT and CDR2 FQNNGV. CDR3 length: 14 amino acids. This chain's CDR3 is CASSLRQGNSPLHF. In DNA, the CDR3 is TGTGCCAGCAGCTTAAGACAGGGAAATTCACCCCTCCACTTT. The variable domain in full, with the rest retrieved from reference TRBV11-2 and TRBJ1-6, is EAGVAQSPRYKIIEKRQSVAFWCNPISGHATLYWYQQILGQGPKLLIQFQNNGVVDDSQLPKDRFSAERLKGVDSTLKIQPAKLEDSAVYLCASSLRQGNSPLHFGNGTRLTVT.

This rearrangement joins TRBV18 to TRBJ1-5; 12 nucleotides line up with TRBD1. Germline V gene sequence: CDR1 KGHSH, CDR2 LQKENI. V shed 3 bases and J 6 bases; nucleotides not matched to a gene: 3. This CDR3 comprises 15 residues. Here the CDR3 DNA reads TGTGCCAGCTCACCGGGACAGGGGGCAGGTCAGCCCCAGCATTTT. Translation: CASSPGQGAGQPQHF. The complete variable domain, with remaining parts taken from reference TRBV18 and TRBJ1-5, reads NAGVMQNPRHLVRRRGQEARLRCSPMKGHSHVYWYRQLPEEGLKFMVYLQKENIIDESGMPKERFSAEFPKEGPSILRIQQVVRGDSAAYFCASSPGQGAGQPQHFGDGTRLSIL.

The chain recombines TRBV7-8 with TRBJ2-3; TRBD1 might be the D (7 bases). Germline V gives CDR1 SGHVS, CDR2 FQNEAQ. This CDR3 spans 17 amino acids. Trimming took 5 bases from V and 8 from J, leaving 26 bases between them. The CDR3 nucleotides read TGTGCCAGCAGCCCCCGCGGGGACAGTGTGTTCGGGAGTACGCAGTATTTT. This encodes CASSPRGDSVFGSTQYF.